This TCR beta chain stems from a study of T cell responses to AZD1222 COVID-19 vaccine. The repertoire was sequenced with immunoSEQ multiplex PCR; TCRdb's copy has only in-frame clones and lacks some. The sample carries about 100,000 clones, 65% to 90% recorded once. CDR1 is SGHNT, CDR2 YENEEA, per germline. The CDR3 sequence is 13 residues long. Trimming took 5 bases from V and 6 from J, leaving 8 bases between them. Study findings and constraints: It was only after the peak T cell response that any repertoires were sampled.

Turning to this clone: Antigen: not known.

The source was peripheral blood, collected on day 0 of AZD1222 vaccination. The chain couples TRBV11-3 to TRBJ1-6; tentatively, D is TRBD1 (5 bases). The source is an adult in good health. This chain's CDR3 is CASSNQGNSPLHF. Written as DNA, the CDR3 is TGTGCCAGCAGCAACCAGGGTAATTCACCCCTCCACTTT.